The clone carrying this T cell receptor (beta chain) was observed at least ten times. Its antigen is not identified. The junction and the germline gene differ at one end; a read error may be behind it. This entry comes from a study of Graves' ophthalmopathy and Graves' hyperthyroidism. Researchers took RNA transcripts and amplified TCR beta CDR3 regions from them. After a first-round RT-PCR with HTBI primers, a second-round multiplex PCR was run. TCRdb independently ran MiXCR on the multiplex PCR reads; one entry per CDR3 protein. The sample has 300,000 to 500,000 distinct CDR3 sequences, about 16% seen once. The length of the CDR3 is 15 residues. Study results and caveats: In predicting ophthalmopathy progression, the model reached roughly 71% sensitivity and under 85% specificity.

The material sequenced was peripheral blood. The TCR was taken from a woman aged 18-29 years with stable Graves' hyperthyroidism. The rearrangement uses TRBV12-3 or TRBV12-4 and TRBJ2-2, with D perhaps being TRBD1 or TRBD2 (5 bases each). The CDR3 region is CASSRNTGSTGEPFF. The CDR3 nucleotides are TGTGCCAGCAGCCGGAATACAGGATCCACCGGGGAGCCGTTTTTT.